A selection of T cell receptor beta chains follows, all from one sample in a study of cytomegalovirus exposure and HLA in healthy donors. Clones were read by immunoSEQ multiplex PCR, and TCRdb kept only the in-frame ones, dropping some. Here the sample spans 150,000 to 250,000 clones, 79% being singletons. Material: PBMCs. These receptors were taken from a woman in her twenties or thirties in good health and CMV-seropositive. CDR3s include the opening cysteine and the closing phenylalanine or tryptophan. Fields, in order: J gene, clone size, CDR3 length, V gene, D gene, CDR3 protein, CDR3 DNA. The D gene is left open where the match is weak. Size is stated for part of the rows, as once, few or many counts, or as a class when the clone is expanded.

>TRBJ2-2|-|15|TRBV27|-
CASSLGQANTGELFF
TGTGCCAGCAGTTTAGGGCAAGCGAACACCGGGGAGCTGTTTTTT
>TRBJ2-3|once|18|TRBV4-1|TRBD2
CASSLQTIAGGPLDTQYF
TGCGCCAGCAGCCTACAGACAATAGCGGGAGGGCCGCTCGATACGCAGTATTTT
>TRBJ2-1|-|14|TRBV11-3|TRBD2
CASSFGGVYNEQFF
TGTGCCAGCAGCTTTGGGGGGGTATACAATGAGCAGTTCTTC
>TRBJ2-1|-|13|TRBV19|-
CASQSSTYNEQFF
TGTGCCAGCCAAAGCTCGACTTACAATGAGCAGTTCTTC
>TRBJ2-3|-|15|TRBV7-9|-
CASSLASDRTDTQYF
TGTGCCAGCAGCTTGGCTAGCGACCGCACAGATACGCAGTATTTT
>TRBJ1-2|once|12|TRBV21-1|-
CASSKAYHGYTF
TGTGCCAGCAGCAAAGCCTACCATGGCTACACCTTC
>TRBJ2-3|-|16|TRBV5-1|TRBD2
CASSHGTSGSADTQYF
TGCGCCAGCAGTCATGGGACTAGCGGGAGTGCAGATACGCAGTATTTT
>TRBJ1-5|-|15|TRBV5-1|TRBD1
CASSPDTGENQPQHF
TGCGCCAGCAGCCCAGATACAGGGGAAAATCAGCCCCAGCATTTT
>TRBJ1-3|few|16|TRBV11-2|-
CASSDGRDFGGNTIYF
TGTGCCAGCAGCGACGGACGGGATTTTGGTGGAAACACCATATATTTT
>TRBJ2-1|-|13|TRBV9|-
CASSVQSYNEQFF
TGTGCCAGCAGCGTACAATCCTACAATGAGCAGTTCTTC
>TRBJ1-5|-|16|TRBV18|TRBD1
CASSSRQGRGNQPQHF
TGTGCCAGCTCATCCAGACAGGGGAGAGGCAATCAGCCCCAGCATTTT
>TRBJ1-2|-|15|TRBV30|-
CAWTELQPSNYGYTF
TGTGCCTGGACCGAGCTACAGCCTTCTAACTATGGCTACACCTTC
>TRBJ1-1|-|17|TRBV4-3|-
CASSQDWRLRENTEAFF
TGCGCCAGCAGCCAAGATTGGCGGCTGAGGGAAAACACTGAAGCTTTCTTT
>TRBJ2-5|-|13|TRBV30|TRBD1
CASYRGPGETQYF
TGTGCCTCGTACAGGGGGCCAGGGGAGACCCAGTACTTC
>TRBJ2-7|-|15|TRBV2|TRBD1
CASTQGQLVSYEQYF
TGTGCCAGCACCCAGGGACAGTTGGTTTCCTACGAGCAGTACTTC
>TRBJ1-2|-|13|TRBV7-8|-
CASSSRVGYGYTF
TGTGCCAGCAGCTCTCGTGTCGGCTATGGCTACACCTTC
>TRBJ1-3|-|16|TRBV7-9|TRBD1
CASSWTGKGSGNTIYF
TGTGCCAGCAGCTGGACAGGGAAAGGCTCTGGAAACACCATATATTTT
>TRBJ2-3|-|12|TRBV6-1|-
CASKRRTDTQYF
TGTGCCAGCAAGAGGCGGACAGATACGCAGTATTTT
>TRBJ1-3|-|16|TRBV5-5|TRBD1
CASRPSAGGTGNTIYF
TGTGCCAGCAGACCCTCGGCAGGGGGGACTGGAAACACCATATATTTT
>TRBJ1-5|-|14|TRBV2|-
CASEGQISNQPQHF
TGTGCCAGCGAAGGACAGATTAGCAATCAGCCCCAGCATTTT
>TRBJ2-1|few|16|TRBV2|TRBD2
CASSADSGGAGNEQFF
TGTGCCAGCAGTGCCGATAGCGGGGGGGCTGGGAATGAGCAGTTCTTC
>TRBJ2-7|-|13|TRBV27|-
CASSFTGPYEQYF
TGTGCCAGCAGTTTTACAGGGCCCTACGAGCAGTACTTC
>TRBJ1-2|-|14|TRBV6-6|TRBD1
CASSYTDRGDGYTF
TGTGCCAGCAGTTACACCGACAGGGGGGATGGCTACACCTTC
>TRBJ1-2|-|14|TRBV7-2|-
CASSLASSNYGYTF
TGTGCCAGCAGCTTGGCCAGTTCTAACTATGGCTACACCTTC
>TRBJ1-4|-|16|TRBV18|TRBD1
CASSPRQGLTNEKLFF
TGTGCCAGCTCACCACGACAGGGGCTTACTAATGAAAAACTGTTTTTT
>TRBJ2-2|-|20|TRBV4-2|-
CASSQEGLRGGKRGPGELFF
TGTGCCAGCAGCCAAGAGGGTTTAAGGGGGGGCAAAAGAGGTCCCGGGGAGCTGTTTTTT
>TRBJ1-5|-|16|TRBV27|-
CASSLSNTGFNQPQHF
TGTGCCAGCAGTTTATCGAACACAGGGTTCAATCAGCCCCAGCATTTT
>TRBJ2-7|-|17|TRBV7-8|TRBD2
CASSLYSERERSYEQYF
TGTGCCAGCAGCTTATACTCCGAGCGGGAGCGCTCCTACGAGCAGTACTTC
>TRBJ1-5|once|16|TRBV7-8|-
CASSLGTQGSNQPQHF
TGTGCCAGCAGCTTGGGTACACAGGGTAGCAATCAGCCCCAGCATTTT
>TRBJ2-7|-|16|TRBV11-3|-
CASSHPGTADSYEQYF
TGTGCCAGCAGCCACCCCGGGACTGCGGACTCCTACGAGCAGTACTTC
>TRBJ1-2|-|11|TRBV4-2|-
CASKQGLGYTF
TGTGCCAGCAAACAGGGATTAGGCTACACCTTC
>TRBJ1-5|once|15|TRBV10-2|TRBD1
CASRGQGASNQPQHF
TGCGCCAGCAGGGGACAGGGGGCGAGCAATCAGCCCCAGCATTTT
>TRBJ2-7|-|13|TRBV7-7|-
CASSQRGGGEQYF
TGTGCCAGCAGCCAAAGGGGTGGGGGGGAGCAGTACTTC
>TRBJ1-2|few|13|TRBV6-5|-
CASSRQANYGYTF
TGTGCCAGCAGCCGACAGGCCAACTATGGCTACACCTTC
>TRBJ1-1|few|14|TRBV6-5|-
CASSYSPLTGEAFF
TGTGCCAGCAGTTACTCACCCTTGACCGGGGAAGCTTTCTTT
>TRBJ2-1|few|15|TRBV9|-
CAGVFRTIAYNEQFF
TGTGCCGGGGTATTTAGGACTATTGCCTACAATGAGCAGTTCTTC
>TRBJ2-1|once|19|TRBV7-8|TRBD1
CASSPVRVPGGGPNNEQFF
TGTGCCAGCAGCCCAGTTAGGGTCCCAGGGGGCGGGCCAAACAATGAGCAGTTCTTC
>TRBJ2-5|-|15|TRBV11-2|TRBD2
CASSLYGGAKETQYF
TGTGCCAGCAGCTTATACGGGGGGGCCAAAGAGACCCAGTACTTC
>TRBJ2-5|once|15|TRBV5-4|-
CASSPLGHNQEIQYF
TGTGCCAGCAGCCCCCTGGGACATAACCAAGAGATCCAGTACTTC
>TRBJ1-5|-|14|TRBV10-3|-
CAISAQPGTQPQHF
TGTGCCATCAGTGCCCAACCGGGAACTCAGCCCCAGCATTTT
>TRBJ2-1|-|16|TRBV14|TRBD2
CASSQDRRGGYYEQFF
TGTGCCAGCAGCCAGGACAGGCGGGGGGGCTACTATGAGCAGTTCTTC
>TRBJ2-7|-|14|TRBV5-4|TRBD1
CASSAGQARSEQYF
TGTGCCAGCAGCGCGGGACAGGCGAGGAGCGAGCAGTACTTC
>TRBJ2-7|-|16|TRBV6-1|-
CASSARGGANFYEQYF
TGTGCCAGCAGTGCACGTGGAGGAGCGAACTTCTACGAGCAGTACTTC
>TRBJ2-1|-|18|TRBV4-2|-
CASSQDRGGTSPYNEQFF
TGTGCCAGCAGCCAAGATCGTGGGGGTACTAGCCCTTACAATGAGCAGTTCTTC
>TRBJ2-3|-|16|TRBV14|-
CASSQVGGGHTDTQYF
TGTGCCAGCAGCCAAGTTGGCGGGGGACACACAGATACGCAGTATTTT
>TRBJ2-6|few|19|TRBV5-1|TRBD1
CASSLDRDRVLSGANVLTF
TGCGCCAGCAGCTTGGATCGGGACAGGGTTCTTTCTGGGGCCAACGTCCTGACTTTC
>TRBJ2-1|-|17|TRBV7-8|-
CASSLGGGLSSYNEQFF
TGTGCCAGCAGCTTAGGGGGGGGCCTAAGCTCCTACAATGAGCAGTTCTTC
>TRBJ1-1|-|14|TRBV10-1|-
CASSESGGNTEAFF
TGCGCCAGCAGTGAGTCGGGGGGGAACACTGAAGCTTTCTTT
>TRBJ2-2|few|16|TRBV5-5|-
CASSKGLRLNTGELFF
TGTGCCAGCAGCAAGGGACTGCGGTTGAACACCGGGGAGCTGTTTTTT
>TRBJ2-7|-|14|TRBV4-1|-
CASSQEVIGSAQYF
TGCGCCAGCAGCCAAGAGGTGATTGGTAGCGCGCAGTACTTC
>TRBJ1-3|-|15|TRBV18|-
CASSPAGSSGNTIYF
TGTGCCAGCTCACCGGCCGGGAGCTCTGGAAACACCATATATTTT